This T cell receptor beta chain was documented in a study of T cell responses to AZD1222 COVID-19 vaccine. The study, taken as a whole, reports: Repertoires were sampled only after the peak T cell response. The donor group comprised mostly white British people and more females; the analysis possibly underestimated clonal diversity. Spike-specific TCR breadth and depth rose after two AZD1222 doses. Variant regions that are unmutated are reportedly the target of nearly half of spike-specific TCRs.

The table came from immunoSEQ multiplex PCR; TCRdb's copy has only in-frame clones and leaves some out. The profile shows tens of thousands of clones, 90% of them singletons. As concerns this clone: The antigen is not known.

With 6 bases clipped from V and 5 bases from J, the junction kept 4 bases outside the gene matches. CDR3 length: 13 amino acids. The germline V gene has CDR1 SNHLY and CDR2 FYNNEI. The sequences come from peripheral blood, collected 28 days after the second AZD1222 dose. The TCR was taken from an adult who received the AZD1222 COVID-19 vaccine. The V call is TRBV2, the J call TRBJ1-1; the match to TRBD1 covers 9 bases. The CDR3 reads CASRADRGTEAFF. The CDR3 DNA sequence: TGTGCCAGCAGGGCGGACAGGGGTACTGAAGCTTTCTTT.